This passage covers 26 T cell receptor beta chains from one sample sequenced in a study of T cell responses to AZD1222 COVID-19 vaccine (dated by TCRdb to the early 2020s). The library was made by the immunoSEQ multiplex PCR assay. This immuneACCESS table, as held by TCRdb, lists in-frame sequences with V and J called but not all clones. Of the missing ones, under half trace to an unresolved V gene in checked studies; the others have no known cause. This sample has 150,000 or so clones in its table, and 88% of those were observed once. Roughly 5.5% of the sample is taken by the ten largest. The time point tag for this specimen amounts to: baseline before first vaccination. Sequenced here: peripheral blood, sampled on day 0 of AZD1222 vaccination. The origin of the receptors is an adult in good health.

The rearrangement uses TRBV25-1 and TRBJ2-5, with a weak D call TRBD2 (5 bases). This CDR3 contains 16 residues. From germline, CDR1 is MGHDK and CDR2 SYGVNS. Between the trimmed V and J ends, which lost 2 bases and 2 bases, there was a span of 15 bases. CDR3 nucleotide sequence: TGTGCCAGCAGTGAAAGGTCCCTACTAGGGCAAGAGACCCAGTACTTC. It is translated as CASSERSLLGQETQYF.

The rearrangement joins TRBV10-3 to TRBJ1-5, with unresolved D. V lost 3 bases and J 4 bases, leaving 13 bases between the germline ends. The CDR3 length is 15 residues. CDR1 is ENHRY and CDR2 is SYGVKD in the germline V gene. The CDR3 sequence: CAISDSGIGNQPQHF. DNA for the CDR3: TGTGCCATCAGTGATTCGGGGATCGGAAATCAGCCCCAGCATTTT.

The chain recombines TRBV18 with TRBJ1-2; tentatively, D is TRBD1 (5 bases). The CDR3 is made up of 16 amino acids. CDR1 and CDR2 from the germline V gene are KGHSH and LQKENI. Trimming removed 3 bases from V and 4 bases from J, with 18 bases in between. As DNA, the CDR3 is TGTGCCAGCTCACCGGGACCGGGCCCCTTAGGCTATGGCTACACCTTC. It specifies CASSPGPGPLGYGYTF.

CDR3 in amino acids: CAISDRNTEAFF. The CDR3 bases are TGTGCCATCAGCGACAGGAACACTGAAGCTTTCTTT. The V call is TRBV10-3, the J call TRBJ1-1, with D perhaps matching TRBD1 (5 bases). The CDR3 totals 12 residues. In germline, CDR1 is ENHRY, CDR2 SYGVKD. V was cut by 6 bases and J by 1 base, with 6 bases left in between.

This clone has a single count. The gene calls are TRBV27 and TRBJ2-3, with 10 nucleotides matching TRBD2. There are 15 residues in the CDR3. CDR1 is MNHEY, CDR2 SMNVEV, per germline (reference sequence). V was clipped by 2 bases and J by 4 bases; unmatched bases: 3. CDR3: CASSLLAGVPDTQYF. CDR3 nucleotide sequence: TGTGCCAGCAGTTTACTAGCGGGAGTTCCAGATACGCAGTATTTT.

J is TRBJ1-2 and V is TRBV28; tentative D call: TRBD1 (5 bases). Between the trimmed V and J ends, which lost 2 bases and 8 bases, there was a span of 18 bases. The CDR3 spans 15 residues. Per germline, CDR1 MDHEN and CDR2 SYDVKM. The CDR3 protein is CASSLEGTMYGGYTF. The CDR3 DNA is TGTGCCAGCAGTTTAGAGGGGACCATGTACGGAGGCTACACCTTC.

This clone has a handful of counts. The J gene is TRBJ2-5, the V gene TRBV28; D remains ambiguous. The CDR3 totals 16 residues. The germline gives CDR1 MDHEN, CDR2 SYDVKM. Between the trimmed V and J ends, which lost 2 bases and 0 bases, there was a span of 13 bases. The CDR3 nucleotides read TGTGCCAGCAGTTTAATTTTGGAACGGAACCAAGAGACCCAGTACTTC. This translates into CASSLILERNQETQYF.

The chain has TRBV7-2 and TRBJ1-1; D gene uncertain. V gave up 3 bases and J gave up 0 bases, with 2 bases separating them. The germline CDR1 and CDR2 sequences are SGHTA and FQGNSA. CDR3 length: 12 amino acids. The CDR3 spells CASSLLNTEAFF. The CDR3 nucleotides are TGTGCCAGCAGCTTGCTGAACACTGAAGCTTTCTTT.

In regard to this clone: At one end the junction does not follow the germline gene, possibly because of a read error. This chain connects TRBV7-7 to TRBJ2-7; D is uncertain. Germline CDR1 SSHAT, CDR2 FNYEAQ (reference sequence). The CDR3 is 13 amino acids. CDR3 protein: CASSLATSYEQYF. In DNA, the CDR3 is TGTGCTAGCAGCTTAGCCACCTCCTACGAGCAGTACTTC. Full variable domain (remainder filled in from reference TRBV7-7 and TRBJ2-7): GAGVSQSPRYKVTKRGQDVTLRCDPISSHATLYWYQQALGQGPEFLTYFNYEAQPDKSGLPSDRFSAERPEGSISTLTIQRTEQRDSAMYRCASSLATSYEQYFGPGTRLTVT.

The chain uses TRBV18 and TRBJ2-3; D uncertain. The CDR3 sequence is 16 residues long. Looked up from germline, CDR1 is KGHSH and CDR2 is LQKENI. Trimming shortened V by 3 bases and J by 2 bases, and 15 bases separated the two germline ends. This CDR3 is CASSPPQPMTTDTQYF. In nucleotides, the CDR3 is TGTGCCAGCTCACCCCCCCAACCCATGACCACAGATACGCAGTATTTT.

This chain joins TRBV5-1 and TRBJ2-7; D is unresolved. This CDR3 region has 14 residues. V was cut by 0 bases and J by 0 bases, with 7 bases left in between. Germline assignment: CDR1 SGHRS and CDR2 YFSETQ. The CDR3 sequence: CASSLDGLSYEQYF. The CDR3 DNA reads TGCGCCAGCAGCTTGGACGGGCTCTCCTACGAGCAGTACTTC.

V and J are TRBV6-1 and TRBJ1-1; D remains ambiguous. CDR3 length: 12 residues. Germline V CDR1 and CDR2: MNHNS, SASEGT. Between the trimmed V and J ends, which lost 3 bases and 3 bases, there was a span of 5 bases. CDR3 sequence reads: CASSDRHTEAFF. In nucleotides, the CDR3 is TGTGCCAGCAGTGACCGGCACACTGAAGCTTTCTTT.

The chain couples TRBV19 to TRBJ2-2, with no clear D. Germline values: CDR1 LNHDA, CDR2 SQIVND (reference sequence). The CDR3 spans 12 residues. V dropped 6 bases and J dropped 7 bases, with 9 bases sitting between them. The CDR3 nucleotides read TGTGCCAGTAGGTTACAGTACGGGGAGCTGTTTTTT. Protein sequence: CASRLQYGELFF.

This chain joins TRBV4-1 and TRBJ2-3, with unresolved D. This CDR3 contains 14 residues. CDR1 and CDR2 from the germline V gene are MGHRA and YSYEKL. V was shortened by 4 bases and J by 2 bases, with 10 bases between the two germline ends. CDR3 sequence reads: CASSPNLATDTQYF. In DNA form, the CDR3 reads TGCGCCAGCAGCCCAAACCTGGCCACAGATACGCAGTATTTT.

The rearrangement joins TRBV11-2 to TRBJ1-6, with 9 nucleotides matching TRBD1. J lost 5 bases, V lost 1 base, and 0 bases had no gene match. Per the germline V gene, CDR1 is SGHAT and CDR2 is FQNNGV. The CDR3 sequence is 15 residues long. CDR3 bases: TGTGCCAGCAGCTTAGGGACAGGGGATAATTCACCCCTCCACTTT. This codes for CASSLGTGDNSPLHF.

This chain connects TRBV7-8 to TRBJ1-5; no clear D gene. Germline V gene data show CDR1 as SGHVS and CDR2 as FQNEAQ. The CDR3 totals 15 residues. The V end was cut by 5 bases, the J end by 5 bases, with 16 bases between. The CDR3 region has the DNA TGTGCCAGCAGCCATAGGGAGGGTGGAGATCAGCCCCAGCATTTT. Its protein product is CASSHREGGDQPQHF.

The CDR3 here is CASSYPWGGVTGELFF. CDR3 nucleotides: TGTGCCAGCAGTTACCCCTGGGGGGGAGTAACCGGGGAGCTGTTTTTT. The chain uses TRBV6-6 and TRBJ2-2, with TRBD2 matching 7 bases. From germline, CDR1 is MNHNY and CDR2 SVGAGI (reference sequence). The junction had 8 bases not matched to a gene; V was cut back by 2 bases and J by 5 bases. The CDR3 spans 16 residues.

The V gene is TRBV6-5, the J gene TRBJ1-2; D is perhaps TRBD1 (5 bases). The CDR3 extends over 13 amino acids. Trimming shortened V by 6 bases and J by 8 bases, and 16 bases separated the two germline ends. CDR1 is MNHEY, CDR2 SVGAGI, per germline. The CDR3 nucleotides read TGTGCCAGCAGGGGAATTCCGGGGGGAGGCTACACCTTC. This codes for CASRGIPGGGYTF.

The chain employs TRBV10-3 and TRBJ2-7; D remains ambiguous. The length of the CDR3 is 12 residues. The germline gives CDR1 ENHRY, CDR2 SYGVKD. V dropped 4 bases and J dropped 3 bases, with 7 bases sitting between them. The CDR3 loop is CAISGNSYEQYF. The CDR3 DNA reads as TGTGCCATCAGTGGGAACAGCTACGAGCAGTACTTC.

The V and J genes are TRBV6-5 and TRBJ1-5; unclear D gene. This CDR3 has 14 residues. Per germline, CDR1 MNHEY and CDR2 SVGAGI. With 4 bases removed from V and 4 bases from J, the gap between germline ends came to 11 bases. CDR3 loop: CASSSNSVNQPQHF. CDR3 coding DNA: TGTGCCAGCAGTTCCAACAGTGTGAATCAGCCCCAGCATTTT.

This clone has only a few counts. The J gene is TRBJ2-1, the V gene TRBV7-9, with D unclear. Germline CDR1 reads SEHNR; CDR2 reads FQNEAQ (reference sequence). V was cut by 7 bases and J by 6 bases, with 13 bases left in between. The CDR3 is 13 residues long. CDR3 bases: TGTGCCAGCACCCCGGACGGCGGCAATGAGCAGTTCTTC. Encoded protein: CASTPDGGNEQFF.

The gene calls are TRBV11-2 and TRBJ1-2, with D uncertain. This CDR3 contains 14 residues. Germline CDR1 and CDR2: SGHAT and FQNNGV. V shed 0 bases and J shed 3 bases, with 8 bases lying between them. Written as DNA, the CDR3 is TGTGCCAGCAGCTTAGAGTGGTCAGACTATGGCTACACCTTC. Amino acids: CASSLEWSDYGYTF.

This sequence joins TRBV3-1 (or the pseudogene TRBV3-2) and TRBJ2-1, with TRBD1 as a possible D gene (6 bases). The V gene lost 1 base and the J gene lost 2 bases, with 12 bases spanning the gap. Germline CDR1 reads LGHDT; CDR2 reads YNNKEL (reference sequence). This CDR3 has 16 residues. The CDR3, as DNA: TGTGCCAGCAGCCAAGCCCCTGACAGGACCTACAATGAGCAGTTCTTC. This translates into CASSQAPDRTYNEQFF.

V and J are TRBV4-3 and TRBJ1-4; maybe TRBD1 (6 bases). The V gene lost 0 bases and the J gene lost 8 bases, with 16 bases spanning the gap. The CDR3 runs to 16 residues. Looked up from germline, CDR1 is LGHNA and CDR2 is YSLEER. CDR3 nucleotide sequence: TGCGCCAGCAGCCAAGAGTGGGGGGCCGGGTCCGAAAAACTGTTTTTT. It is translated as CASSQEWGAGSEKLFF.

The V gene is TRBV7-7, the J gene TRBJ2-3; D ambiguous. Trimming pared 1 base from V and 5 bases from J, leaving 7 bases between. Germline-derived CDR1 and CDR2 are SSHAT and FNYEAQ (reference sequence). The CDR3 contains 13 residues. The CDR3 spells CASSLGQGDTQYF. The CDR3 nucleotides are TGTGCCAGCAGCTTAGGTCAAGGAGATACGCAGTATTTT.

The V call is TRBV7-8, the J call TRBJ2-1; D possibly corresponds to TRBD2 (6 bases). V shed 5 bases and J shed 6 bases, with 8 bases lying between them. This CDR3 is built from 12 residues. Germline CDR1 is SGHVS and CDR2 is FQNEAQ. The CDR3 DNA follows: TGTGCCAGCAGCCTGACTAGCAATGAGCAGTTCTTC. It is translated as CASSLTSNEQFF. Full variable domain (remainder filled in from reference TRBV7-8 and TRBJ2-1): GAGVSQSPRYKVAKRGQDVALRCDPISGHVSLFWYQQALGQGPEFLTYFQNEAQLDKSGLPSDRFFAERPEGSVSTLKIQRTQQEDSAVYLCASSLTSNEQFFGPGTRLTVL.